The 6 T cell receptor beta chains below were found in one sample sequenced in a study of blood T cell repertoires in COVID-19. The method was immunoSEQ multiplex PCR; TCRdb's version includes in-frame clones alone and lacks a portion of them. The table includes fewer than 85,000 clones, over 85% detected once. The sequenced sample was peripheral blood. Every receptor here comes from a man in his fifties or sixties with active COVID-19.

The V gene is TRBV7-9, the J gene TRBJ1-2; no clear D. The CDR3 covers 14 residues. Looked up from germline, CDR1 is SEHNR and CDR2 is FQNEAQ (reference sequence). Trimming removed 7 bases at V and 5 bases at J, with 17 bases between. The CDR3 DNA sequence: TGTGCCAGCACCAAAGAGTCCGCTATTTATGGCTACACCTTC. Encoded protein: CASTKESAIYGYTF.

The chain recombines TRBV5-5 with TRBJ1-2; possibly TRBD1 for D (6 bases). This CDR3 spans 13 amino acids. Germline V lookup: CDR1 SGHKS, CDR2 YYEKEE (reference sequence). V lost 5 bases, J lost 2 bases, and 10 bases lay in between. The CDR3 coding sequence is TGTGCCAGCAGGTCTACAGGGAACTATGGCTACACCTTC. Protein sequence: CASRSTGNYGYTF. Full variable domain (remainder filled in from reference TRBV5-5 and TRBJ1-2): DAGVTQSPTHLIKTRGQQVTLRCSPISGHKSVSWYQQVLGQGPQFIFQYYEKEERGRGNFPDRFSARQFPNYSSELNVNALLLGDSALYLCASRSTGNYGYTFGSGTRLTVV.

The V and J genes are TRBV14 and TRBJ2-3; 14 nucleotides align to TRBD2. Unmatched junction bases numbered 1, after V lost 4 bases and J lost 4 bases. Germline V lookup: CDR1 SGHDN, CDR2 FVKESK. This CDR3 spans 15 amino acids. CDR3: CASSPGLAGADTQYF. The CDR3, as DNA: TGTGCCAGCAGCCCGGGACTAGCGGGAGCAGATACGCAGTATTTT.

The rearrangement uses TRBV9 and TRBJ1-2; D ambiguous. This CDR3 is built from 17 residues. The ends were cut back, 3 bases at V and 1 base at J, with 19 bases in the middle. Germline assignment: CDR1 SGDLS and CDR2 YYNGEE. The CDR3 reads CASSAAPERRSNYGYTF. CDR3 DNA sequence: TGTGCCAGCAGCGCCGCCCCGGAGCGGCGAAGTAACTATGGCTACACCTTC.

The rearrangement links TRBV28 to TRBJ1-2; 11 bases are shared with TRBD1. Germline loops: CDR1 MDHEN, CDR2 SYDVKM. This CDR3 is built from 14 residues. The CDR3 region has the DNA TGTGCGTGGTCCGGGACAGGGGGTTCCGATGGCTACACCTTC. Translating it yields CAWSGTGGSDGYTF.

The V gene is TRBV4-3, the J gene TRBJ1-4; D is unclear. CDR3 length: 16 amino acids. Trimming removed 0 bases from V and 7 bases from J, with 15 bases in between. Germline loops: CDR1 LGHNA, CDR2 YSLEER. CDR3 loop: CASSQEVRGVGEKLFF. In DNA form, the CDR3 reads TGCGCCAGCAGCCAAGAGGTGCGGGGAGTGGGTGAAAAACTGTTTTTT.